This T cell receptor beta chain was profiled in a study of cytomegalovirus exposure and HLA in healthy donors. Concerning this clone: Antigen: not known.

Findings and caveats of the study: Likely technical artifact: a cluster of highly shared sequence variants.

Primers included in the PCR were 60 Vbeta and 13 Jbeta primers. Using immunoSEQ multiplex PCR, the repertoire was profiled, and TCRdb retains in-frame clones only, with some absent. The table shows 90,000 to 150,000 clones, with around 77% occurring only once. Germline values: CDR1 LNHDA, CDR2 SQIVND (reference sequence). The CDR3 has 14 residues. V was pared by 5 bases and J by 3 bases, with 13 bases between. The chain combines TRBV19 with TRBJ1-1, with D perhaps matching TRBD1 (6 bases). Sample: PBMCs. The sequence came from a man younger than 30 in good health and CMV-seropositive. The CDR3 sequence: CASSGGRQDTEAFF. The CDR3 DNA sequence: TGTGCCAGTAGTGGCGGGAGACAGGACACTGAAGCTTTCTTT.